This T cell receptor beta chain comes out of a study of blood T cell repertoires in COVID-19. Study information: T cells, B-cell-depleted T cells, or PBMCs supplied cDNA or gDNA.

TCRdb's table, derived via immunoSEQ multiplex PCR, lists solely in-frame clones and lacks some. In the table there are a few hundred thousand clones, over 75% of which are singletons. Trimming left V 4 bases short and J 4 bases short, with 17 bases between. The CDR3 contains 15 residues. The germline V gene has CDR1 SGHRS and CDR2 YFSETQ. The chain uses TRBV5-1 and TRBJ2-5; maybe TRBD2 (6 bases). This TCR derives from a middle-aged man with acute or convalescent COVID-19. The source material was peripheral blood. Here the CDR3 DNA reads TGCGCCAGCAGCAACAAGAGGGGAGGTAGAGAGACCCAGTACTTC. Translated, it gives CASSNKRGGRETQYF.